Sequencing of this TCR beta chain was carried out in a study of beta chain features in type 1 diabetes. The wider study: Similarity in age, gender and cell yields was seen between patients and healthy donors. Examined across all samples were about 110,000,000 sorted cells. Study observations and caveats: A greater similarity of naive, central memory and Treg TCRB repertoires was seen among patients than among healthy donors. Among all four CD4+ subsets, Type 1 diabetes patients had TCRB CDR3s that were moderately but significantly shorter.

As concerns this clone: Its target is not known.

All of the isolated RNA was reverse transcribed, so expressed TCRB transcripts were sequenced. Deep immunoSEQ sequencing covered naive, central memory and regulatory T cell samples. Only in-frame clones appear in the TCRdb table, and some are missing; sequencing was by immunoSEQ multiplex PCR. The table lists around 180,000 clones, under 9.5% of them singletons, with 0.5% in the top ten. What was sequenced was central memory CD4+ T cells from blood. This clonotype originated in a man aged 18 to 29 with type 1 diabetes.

The CDR3 DNA reads as TGTGCCAGCTCACCAGGACAGGGCCTTTGGGGTGAGCAGTTCTTC. Translation: CASSPGQGLWGEQFF. The V and J genes are TRBV18 and TRBJ2-1; 8 nucleotides align to TRBD1. From germline, CDR1 is KGHSH and CDR2 LQKENI. This CDR3 is 15 amino acids long. V lost 2 bases to trimming and J lost 9 bases; unmatched junction nucleotides: 9.